This T cell receptor (beta chain) derives from a study of graft-versus-host responses after intestinal transplantation. TCRdb keeps only in-frame clones here, not all; method: immunoSEQ multiplex PCR. The sample carries around 18,000 clones, about four fifths recorded once. The sample in question was PBMCs, obtained 14 days after transplant. This receptor was taken from a human patient who received an intestinal transplant, so some T cells may come from the graft donor.

The CDR3 protein is CASTLGAGAEAFF. The CDR3 DNA sequence: TGTGCCAGCACTCTCGGGGCGGGCGCTGAAGCTTTCTTT. J is TRBJ1-1 and V is TRBV27; TRBD1 might be the D (5 bases). The CDR3 runs to 13 residues. V was clipped by 7 bases and J by 6 bases, with 15 bases between them. The germline CDR1 and CDR2 sequences are MNHEY and SMNVEV (reference sequence).